Listed below are T cell receptor beta chains from one sample, sequenced in a study of CD8+CD57+ T cells in acquired aplastic anemia. A single record per CDR3 protein comes from TCRdb applying MiXCR to the reads. The profile covers roughly 130,000 distinct CDR3 sequences, with 48% appearing a single time and around 2.3% taken by the ten largest. Sequenced material: sorted CD4+, CD8+, or CD8+CD57+ T cells (not recorded which) from PBMCs. The receptor source for this set is a human donor in good health, serving as a control. The CDR3 runs from the conserved cysteine through the conserved F or W. The D gene is left open where the match is weak. Rows may omit the clone size; those that give it use once, few, many or a size class.

TRBJ1-2 TRBD1 TRBV9 many TGTGCCAGCAGTGACAGACAGGGGGTCGGCTATGGCTACACCTTC CASSDRQGVGYGYTF
TRBJ2-7 TRBD2 TRBV20-1 few TGCAGTGCTAGAGATGCGGGGGGCGAGCAGTACTTC CSARDAGGEQYF
TRBJ1-2 TRBD1 TRBV20-1 - TGCAGTGCTAGGGACAGGGCGAATGGCTACACCTTC CSARDRANGYTF
TRBJ1-2 - TRBV6-1 once TGTGCCAGCATTCCGGTCTATGGCTACACCTTC CASIPVYGYTF
TRBJ2-2 - TRBV29-1 many TGCAGCGGGCGAGAGAACACCGGGGAGCTGTTTTTT CSGRENTGELFF
TRBJ1-2 TRBD1 TRBV7-6 - TGTGCCAGCAGCACGACAGGGGACGGCTACACCTTC CASSTTGDGYTF
TRBJ2-5 TRBD2 TRBV7-9 - TGTGCCAGCAGCCCCGGGACTAGCGGACACCAAGAGACCCAGTACTTC CASSPGTSGHQETQYF
TRBJ1-3 - TRBV7-3 many TGTGCCAGCAGAGAAAGAAACACCATATATTTT CASRERNTIYF
TRBJ2-7 TRBD1 TRBV6-5 - TGTGCCAGCAGTTATCCCGGGACAGGGGGCTGCGAGCAGTACTTC CASSYPGTGGCEQYF
TRBJ2-7 TRBD1 TRBV29-1 - TGCAGCGTTCGGTGGGGGGGACAGGGTTACGAGCAGTACTTC CSVRWGGQGYEQYF